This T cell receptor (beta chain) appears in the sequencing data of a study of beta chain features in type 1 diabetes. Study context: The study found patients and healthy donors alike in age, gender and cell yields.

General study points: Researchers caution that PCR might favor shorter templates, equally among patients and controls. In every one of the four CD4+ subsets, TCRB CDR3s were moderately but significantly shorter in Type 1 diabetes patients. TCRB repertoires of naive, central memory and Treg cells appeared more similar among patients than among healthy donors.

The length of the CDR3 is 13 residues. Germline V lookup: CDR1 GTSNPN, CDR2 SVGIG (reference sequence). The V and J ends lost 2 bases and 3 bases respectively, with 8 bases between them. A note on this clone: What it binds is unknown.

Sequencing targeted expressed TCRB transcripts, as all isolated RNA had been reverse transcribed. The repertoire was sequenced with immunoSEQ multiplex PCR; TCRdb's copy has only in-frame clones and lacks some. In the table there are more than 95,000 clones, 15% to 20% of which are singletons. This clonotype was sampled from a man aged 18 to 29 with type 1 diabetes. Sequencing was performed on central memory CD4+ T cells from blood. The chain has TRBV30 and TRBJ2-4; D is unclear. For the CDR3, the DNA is TGTGCCTGGAGTTTAACCCTCAAAAACATTCAGTACTTC. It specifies CAWSLTLKNIQYF.